This T cell receptor (beta chain) appears in the sequencing data of a study of blood T cell repertoires in COVID-19. Study details: COVID-19 samples from acute and convalescent phases originated in the United States, Italy and Spain. T cells, B-cell-depleted T cells, or PBMCs supplied cDNA or gDNA.

As originally analysed: Amplification with reference gene primers provided the estimates of nucleated cell counts. The assay was immunoSEQ multiplex PCR, and TCRdb's table has in-frame clones only and misses some. From that table come the V and J calls and clone size; the DNA was used to work out D and trimming. The sample includes 45,000 to 50,000 clones, around 80% of them seen just once. The clonotype was recovered from a man aged 70-80 years with acute or convalescent COVID-19. The specimen sequenced was peripheral blood.

The CDR3, as DNA: TGTGCCAGCAGGAGACAGGGGGGAGAGACCCAGTACTTC. Its protein product is CASRRQGGETQYF. V is TRBV27 and J is TRBJ2-5, with 9 bases fitting TRBD1. Germline-derived CDR1 and CDR2 are MNHEY and SMNVEV (reference sequence). Unmatched junction bases numbered 3, after V lost 6 bases and J lost 4 bases. The CDR3 consists of 13 residues.